This T cell receptor beta chain was identified during a study of cytomegalovirus exposure and HLA in healthy donors. The CDR3 consists of 16 residues. The germline gives CDR1 SNHLY, CDR2 FYNNEI. Germline trimming cut 6 bases from V and 4 bases from J; bases unmatched to any gene: 11. The PCR made use of 60 Vbeta and 13 Jbeta primers. TCRdb keeps only in-frame clones here, not all; method: immunoSEQ multiplex PCR. The profile shows about 160,000 clones, 65% to 90% of them singletons. The clonotype originates from a man aged 45 to 65 in good health and CMV-seropositive. Sample: PBMCs. The genes are TRBV2 and TRBJ2-3; 9 nucleotides line up with TRBD2. The CDR3 DNA reads as TGTGCCAGCAGCCCTACGGCGAGCGGGGGGTCAGATACGCAGTATTTT. It yields the protein CASSPTASGGSDTQYF. The entire variable domain, with the rest obtained from reference TRBV2 and TRBJ2-3, is as follows: EPEVTQTPSHQVTQMGQEVILRCVPISNHLYFYWYRQILGQKVEFLVSFYNNEISEKSEIFDDQFSVERPDGSNFTLKIRSTKLEDSAMYFCASSPTASGGSDTQYFGPGTRLTVL.